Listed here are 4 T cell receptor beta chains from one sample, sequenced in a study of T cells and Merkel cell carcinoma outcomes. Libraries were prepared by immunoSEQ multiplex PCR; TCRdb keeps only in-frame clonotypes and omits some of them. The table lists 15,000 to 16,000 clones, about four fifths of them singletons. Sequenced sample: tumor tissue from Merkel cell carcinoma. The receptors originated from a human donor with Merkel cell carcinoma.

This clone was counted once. The CDR3 nucleotides read TGCAGCGTTGGTCTAGCGGGAGCCGGGAGTGAGCAGTTCTTC. This codes for CSVGLAGAGSEQFF. The chain has TRBV29-1 and TRBJ2-1, with 10 bases identical to TRBD2. CDR1 and CDR2 (germline): SQVTM, ANQGSEA. V was pared by 4 bases and J by 9 bases, with 9 bases of the junction left unmatched. The length of the CDR3 is 14 residues.

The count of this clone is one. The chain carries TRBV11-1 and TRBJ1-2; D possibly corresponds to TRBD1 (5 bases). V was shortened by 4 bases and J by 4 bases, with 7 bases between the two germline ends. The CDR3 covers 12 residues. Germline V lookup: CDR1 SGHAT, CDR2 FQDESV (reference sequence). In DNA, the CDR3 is TGTGCCAGCAGCTACCAGGGCTATGGCTACACCTTC. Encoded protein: CASSYQGYGYTF.

The CDR3 protein is CASSNQAGESYEQYF. The DNA for the CDR3 is TGTGCCAGCAGTAACCAAGCGGGAGAGTCCTACGAGCAGTACTTC. The rearrangement links TRBV6-5 to TRBJ2-7; 8 bases match TRBD2. The CDR3 spans 15 residues. CDR1 is MNHEY, CDR2 SVGAGI, per germline. The V gene end was trimmed by 5 bases and the J gene end by 1 base; junction bases not matched to a gene: 7.

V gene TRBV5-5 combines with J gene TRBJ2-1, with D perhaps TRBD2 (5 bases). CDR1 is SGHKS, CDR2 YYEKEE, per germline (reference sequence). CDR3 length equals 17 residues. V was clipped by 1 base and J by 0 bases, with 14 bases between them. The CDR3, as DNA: TGTGCCAGCAGCTTGTCGGGCGGGCCCAACTCCTACAATGAGCAGTTCTTC. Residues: CASSLSGGPNSYNEQFF.